This T cell receptor (beta chain) was sequenced in a study of T cell responses to AZD1222 COVID-19 vaccine. Assay: immunoSEQ multiplex PCR; the TCRdb copy retains only in-frame clones and omits some. This sample carries 83,000 or so clones, 88% of them seen once, and the ten largest clones take 6.9%. Whole-study results and caveats: Donors, mostly white British, included more females; clonal diversity was possibly underestimated.

The V gene's germline CDR1 is LGHNT and CDR2 FRNRAP. V was cut by 6 bases and J by 0 bases, with 20 bases left in between. This CDR3 spans 17 amino acids. This clone was detected only a few times. Antigen: not known. The gene calls are TRBV12-5 and TRBJ1-1; D is possibly TRBD1 (5 bases). The origin of this receptor is an adult who received the AZD1222 COVID-19 vaccine. The specimen comprised peripheral blood, sampled 28 days after the second AZD1222 dose. CDR3 residues: CASGHLDSSLMNTEAFF. The DNA of the CDR3 is TGTGCTAGTGGGCACCTAGACAGCTCACTTATGAACACTGAAGCTTTCTTT.